Below are 30 T cell receptor beta chains sequenced from a single sample in a study of beta chain features in type 1 diabetes (dated by TCRdb to 2016 to 2019). The library was made by the immunoSEQ multiplex PCR assay. The High Capacity cDNA Reverse Transcription Kit was used to reverse transcribe all of the isolated RNA, meaning that expressed TCRB transcripts were what got sequenced. TCRdb retrieved this table from immuneACCESS and kept in-frame rearrangements only. Not all clones are present; in checked studies, unresolved V genes account for under half, and no reason is known for the remainder. The sample profile shows about 140,000 clones; 9% to 10% of them were found once. Nearly 0.65% of the sample lies in the top ten. The specimen sequenced was central memory CD4+ T cells from blood. Receptors originate from a middle-aged woman in good health.

This clone was seen only a few times. An end of the junction does not agree with germline; a read error may underlie this. The chain employs TRBV6-6 and TRBJ2-5; D possibly corresponds to TRBD1 (6 bases). CDR1 and CDR2 (germline): MNHNY, SVGAGI (reference sequence). This CDR3 is built from 14 residues. The CDR3 nucleotides are TGTGCCATCAGTGATCGGACAGCCCAAGAGACCCAGTACTTC. This encodes CAISDRTAQETQYF.

This clone was counted a few times. The chain employs TRBV9 and TRBJ2-1, with D perhaps TRBD2 (5 bases). Germline V lookup: CDR1 SGDLS, CDR2 YYNGEE. The CDR3 runs to 15 residues. V lost 3 bases, J lost 7 bases, and 17 bases lay in between. The CDR3 protein is CASSETDYSANEQFF. The CDR3 DNA sequence: TGTGCCAGCAGCGAAACCGACTACTCTGCAAATGAGCAGTTCTTC.

This clone occurred many times. The chain has TRBV9 and TRBJ1-2; the D is unclear. The CDR3 spans 13 residues. The germline V gene has CDR1 SGDLS and CDR2 YYNGEE. Trimming removed 0 bases from V and 6 bases from J, with 9 bases in between. The CDR3 DNA reads TGTGCCAGCAGCGTAGAAGCTCTCGATGGCTACACCTTC. The encoded protein is CASSVEALDGYTF.

Only a few counts were recorded for this clone. V usage is TRBV6-5 and J usage is TRBJ1-6; D possibly corresponds to TRBD1 (5 bases). The CDR3 loop spans 15 amino acids. V gave up 2 bases and J gave up 8 bases, with 13 bases separating them. Germline CDR1 is MNHEY and CDR2 is SVGAGI. The CDR3 protein is CASSYHRNADSPLHF. In DNA, the CDR3 is TGTGCCAGCAGTTACCACAGGAACGCGGATTCACCCCTCCACTTT.

The chain carries TRBV5-1 and TRBJ1-3, with 7 bases fitting TRBD1. The ends lost 4 bases at V and 4 bases at J; junction bases unmatched: 14. The germline CDR1 and CDR2 sequences are SGHRS and YFSETQ. The CDR3 extends over 17 amino acids. The CDR3 DNA sequence: TGCGCCAGCAGCCCAGCCACAGGGGCAGGGAGAGGAAACACCATATATTTT. As protein: CASSPATGAGRGNTIYF.

This rearrangement joins TRBV5-6 to TRBJ1-4, with D possibly being TRBD1 (5 bases). The CDR3 contains 15 residues. Trimming removed 0 bases at V and 8 bases at J, with 14 bases between. Germline-derived CDR1 and CDR2 are SGHDT and YYEEEE. CDR3 sequence (DNA): TGTGCCAGCAGCTTGGCCGCCCAGGGAGGGGAAAAACTGTTTTTT. This codes for CASSLAAQGGEKLFF. The full variable domain, in which reference TRBV5-6 and TRBJ1-4 provide the parts outside the CDR3, is DAGVTQSPTHLIKTRGQQVTLRCSPKSGHDTVSWYQQALGQGPQFIFQYYEEEERQRGNFPDRFSGHQFPNYSSELNVNALLLGDSALYLCASSLAAQGGEKLFFGSGTQLSVL.

This clone was seen many times. J is TRBJ2-6 and V is TRBV2; D call uncertain. Germline CDR1 reads SNHLY; CDR2 reads FYNNEI. This CDR3 has 15 amino acids. Trimming stripped 8 bases from V and 0 bases from J, with 11 bases between. CDR3: CASPTQRSGANVLTF. The CDR3 bases are TGTGCCAGCCCGACTCAACGCTCTGGGGCCAACGTCCTGACTTTC. Combining the CDR3 with reference TRBV2 and TRBJ2-6 gives the whole variable domain EPEVTQTPSHQVTQMGQEVILRCVPISNHLYFYWYRQILGQKVEFLVSFYNNEISEKSEIFDDQFSVERPDGSNFTLKIRSTKLEDSAMYFCASPTQRSGANVLTFGAGSRLTVL.

The gene calls are TRBV10-3 and TRBJ2-2, with 12 bases that match TRBD2. Trimming took 6 bases from V and 2 from J; bases not matched to a gene: 4. Germline V gene sequence: CDR1 ENHRY, CDR2 SYGVKD. This CDR3 region has 16 residues. The chain's CDR3 is CAIRTSGGSNTGELFF. The CDR3 DNA reads TGTGCCATCAGGACTAGCGGGGGCTCAAACACCGGGGAGCTGTTTTTT.

J is TRBJ1-2 and V is TRBV7-2, with 8 bases matching TRBD1. This CDR3 comprises 16 residues. Germline V gene sequence: CDR1 SGHTA, CDR2 FQGNSA. V shed 1 base, J shed 8 bases, and the junction held 12 bases outside the gene matches. The CDR3 bases are TGTGCCAGCAGCTTAGGAGGTTGGACAGGGAACGACGGCTACACCTTC. This codes for CASSLGGWTGNDGYTF.

This clone came up many times. This chain joins TRBV2 and TRBJ2-2; TRBD2 might be the D (5 bases). Germline CDR1 is SNHLY and CDR2 is FYNNEI. This CDR3 is built from 15 residues. With 6 bases removed from V and 1 base from J, the gap between germline ends came to 12 bases. The chain's CDR3 is CASSFFAGNTGELFF. The DNA of the CDR3 is TGTGCCAGCAGCTTTTTTGCGGGGAACACCGGGGAGCTGTTTTTT.

Here the CDR3 reads CASSPGGATDTQYF. The CDR3 nucleotides are TGTGCCAGCAGCCCGGGGGGGGCGACAGATACGCAGTATTTT. The chain has TRBV6-1 and TRBJ2-3; 8 nucleotides agree with TRBD2. V was pared by 6 bases and J by 3 bases, with 5 bases of the junction left unmatched. From germline, CDR1 is MNHNS and CDR2 SASEGT. CDR3 length: 14 amino acids.

This clone came up many times. CDR3 region: CATTGQSDEQYF. DNA of the CDR3: TGTGCCACCACCGGACAGTCCGACGAGCAGTACTTC. This chain joins TRBV10-3 and TRBJ2-7, with D possibly matching TRBD1 (6 bases). Between the trimmed V and J ends, which lost 10 bases and 5 bases, there was a span of 15 bases. Germline V CDR1 and CDR2: ENHRY, SYGVKD. CDR3 length equals 12 residues.

This clone was picked up a small number of times. The V and J genes are TRBV7-9 and TRBJ1-1, with a tentative D call TRBD1 (5 bases). The CDR3 runs to 13 residues. Trimming left V 2 bases short and J 11 bases short, with 15 bases between. The germline V gene has CDR1 SEHNR and CDR2 FQNEAQ (reference sequence). CDR3 sequence: CASSLPAQGSAFF. CDR3 in DNA: TGTGCCAGCAGCTTACCGGCCCAGGGATCCGCTTTCTTT.

V usage is TRBV29-1 and J usage is TRBJ1-6; tentatively, D is TRBD1 (5 bases). This CDR3 is built from 15 residues. From germline, CDR1 is SQVTM and CDR2 ANQGSEA. V lost 6 bases to trimming and J lost 7 bases, with 19 bases between them. The chain's CDR3 is CSVSVDNLGNSPLHF. The DNA of the CDR3 is TGCAGCGTCTCAGTGGACAATCTAGGCAATTCACCCCTCCACTTT.

This clone was observed a handful of times. In DNA form, the CDR3 reads TGTGCCAGCAGCTTGGCGGGGACAGCGCCTTGGAATGAGCAGTTCTTC. Residues: CASSLAGTAPWNEQFF. The chain links TRBV5-4 to TRBJ2-1, with TRBD1 matching 7 bases. Germline assignment: CDR1 SGHNT and CDR2 YYREEE (reference sequence). CDR3 length equals 16 residues. V lost 0 bases and J lost 7; bases outside the gene matches: 10.

Of note for this clone: One junction end does not reproduce the germline sequence, and a read error may be involved. The chain carries TRBV7-9 and TRBJ2-1; 12 bases are shared with TRBD2. Per the germline V gene, CDR1 is SEHNR and CDR2 is FQNEAQ (reference sequence). This CDR3 region has 17 residues. The CDR3 loop is CASSQASGGGAYNEQFF. In DNA, the CDR3 is TGCGCCAGCAGCCAGGCTAGCGGGGGGGGTGCCTACAATGAGCAGTTCTTC.

The chain has TRBV18 and TRBJ2-3, with 11 bases aligning to TRBD1. Germline V gene sequence: CDR1 KGHSH, CDR2 LQKENI. This CDR3 comprises 15 residues. V dropped 4 bases and J dropped 5; count of bases not matched to a gene: 5. This CDR3 is CASSRDRGAKDTQYF. As DNA, the CDR3 is TGTGCCAGCTCACGGGACAGGGGGGCGAAAGATACGCAGTATTTT.

V is TRBV14 and J is TRBJ1-2, with TRBD1 as a possible D gene (6 bases). V lost 6 bases to trimming and J lost 4 bases, with 12 bases between them. This CDR3 comprises 13 residues. Germline V gene lookup returns CDR1 SGHDN and CDR2 FVKESK. The CDR3 DNA follows: TGTGCCAGCAGTCGACAGGCCGGCTATGGCTACACCTTC. Translating gives CASSRQAGYGYTF.

The rearrangement links TRBV5-1 to TRBJ1-4; no definite D call. V was pared by 4 bases and J by 8 bases, with 15 bases between. Germline V gene data show CDR1 as SGHRS and CDR2 as YFSETQ. This CDR3 has 14 amino acids. The CDR3 bases are TGCGCCAGCAGCGCTGGGTGGGAGCGCGAAAAACTGTTTTTT. This encodes CASSAGWEREKLFF.

This clone came up a few times. This chain connects TRBV7-2 to TRBJ2-3, with 13 bases matching TRBD2. Germline loops: CDR1 SGHTA, CDR2 FQGNSA. The ends lost 1 base at V and 15 bases at J; junction bases unmatched: 7. There are 14 residues in the CDR3. The CDR3 here is CASSLGTSGGLCYF. CDR3 nucleotide sequence: TGTGCCAGCAGCTTAGGGACTAGCGGGGGTTTATGCTATTTT. Full variable domain (outside the CDR3, taken from reference TRBV7-2 and TRBJ2-3): GAGVSQSPSNKVTEKGKDVELRCDPISGHTALYWYRQSLGQGLEFLIYFQGNSAPDKSGLPSDRFSAERTGGSVSTLTIQRTQQEDSAVYLCASSLGTSGGLCYFGPGTRLTVL.

This clone was counted between two and nine times. This chain connects TRBV7-9 to TRBJ1-4; D is unclear. This CDR3 has 14 residues. Deletions cut 8 bases from V and 8 bases from J, with 18 bases between. Germline V gene sequence: CDR1 SEHNR, CDR2 FQNEAQ (reference sequence). The CDR3, as DNA: TGTGCCAGCCAGAAGGTACCCTCGGGGGAAAAACTGTTTTTT. It yields the protein CASQKVPSGEKLFF.

V is TRBV12-5 and J is TRBJ2-7; TRBD1 agrees at 7 bases. Losses at the gene ends were 6 bases for V and 2 bases for J; bases not matched to a gene: 7. CDR3 length equals 14 residues. The V gene's germline CDR1 is LGHNT and CDR2 FRNRAP. The CDR3 sequence is CASGDDRVPYEQYF. In DNA form, the CDR3 reads TGTGCTAGTGGGGATGACAGGGTTCCCTACGAGCAGTACTTC.

This clone was picked up a small number of times. The chain is built from TRBV7-8 and TRBJ2-7, with TRBD1 matching 7 bases. There are 15 residues in the CDR3. Unmatched junction bases numbered 8, after V lost 2 bases and J lost 4 bases. Germline-derived CDR1 and CDR2 are SGHVS and FQNEAQ. CDR3 residues: CASSLRETGMYEQYF. The CDR3 coding sequence is TGTGCCAGCAGCTTACGTGAGACAGGGATGTACGAGCAGTACTTC.

This clone turned up a few times. The chain combines TRBV7-9 with TRBJ1-5, with a possible D match to TRBD1 (6 bases). The CDR3 contains 14 residues. Germline V lookup: CDR1 SEHNR, CDR2 FQNEAQ (reference sequence). V gave up 2 bases and J gave up 4 bases, with 9 bases separating them. The CDR3 reads CASSLRQGNQPQHF. CDR3 coding DNA: TGTGCCAGCAGCTTACGGCAGGGGAATCAGCCCCAGCATTTT.

This clone has more than one count but fewer than ten. The genes are TRBV19 and TRBJ2-1; D perhaps matches TRBD1 (5 bases). Germline V gene data show CDR1 as LNHDA and CDR2 as SQIVND (reference sequence). The CDR3 is 17 amino acids. Trimming took 6 bases from V and 1 from J, leaving 19 bases between them. The CDR3 bases are TGTGCCAGTAGCCAAGGGGTCAGGGCGATTTCCTACAATGAGCAGTTCTTC. The encoded protein is CASSQGVRAISYNEQFF.

The V gene is TRBV11-2, the J gene TRBJ1-6; 10 positions match TRBD1. The CDR3 runs to 15 residues. Germline V gene lookup returns CDR1 SGHAT and CDR2 FQNNGV. J was trimmed by 9 bases and V by 5 bases; bases with no gene match: 7. The CDR3 region has the DNA TGTGCCAGCAGCGATCCCGGGACAGGGGCTTCACCCCTCCACTTT. Translation: CASSDPGTGASPLHF.

Written as DNA, the CDR3 is TGTGCCAGCAGCTTAGAAAGGCAGGGGGCAGGAGAGACCCAGTACTTC. Protein product: CASSLERQGAGETQYF. The chain links TRBV7-6 to TRBJ2-5; 8 positions match TRBD1. CDR1 SGHVS and CDR2 FNYEAQ come from the germline V gene. There are 16 residues in the CDR3. After removal of 1 base from V and 4 bases from J, the junction contained 8 bases not matched to a gene.

This clone was seen a handful of times. The chain uses TRBV27 and TRBJ2-3; a possible D gene is TRBD2 (5 bases). V was pared by 5 bases and J by 5 bases, with 8 bases between. The germline CDR1 and CDR2 sequences are MNHEY and SMNVEV (reference sequence). The CDR3 contains 12 residues. CDR3 in DNA: TGTGCCAGCAGTGCTGAGGGAGATACGCAGTATTTT. Translating it yields CASSAEGDTQYF.

The chain joins TRBV5-1 to TRBJ2-7, with TRBD2 identical over 11 bases. The CDR3 runs 16 residues. CDR1 and CDR2 from the germline V gene are SGHRS and YFSETQ. After removal of 1 base from V and 0 bases from J, the junction contained 3 bases not matched to a gene. CDR3 residues: CASSLLLAGGSYEQYF. The CDR3 coding sequence is TGCGCCAGCAGCTTGCTCCTAGCGGGGGGCTCCTACGAGCAGTACTTC.

This clone was picked up many times. The chain combines TRBV6-1 with TRBJ2-3, with D possibly being TRBD1 (6 bases). This CDR3 is built from 14 residues. CDR1 and CDR2 from the germline V gene are MNHNS and SASEGT. Trimming removed 4 bases at V and 1 base at J, with 9 bases between. This chain's CDR3 is CASSGRGGTDTQYF. The CDR3 DNA is TGTGCCAGCAGTGGCAGGGGAGGCACAGATACGCAGTATTTT.